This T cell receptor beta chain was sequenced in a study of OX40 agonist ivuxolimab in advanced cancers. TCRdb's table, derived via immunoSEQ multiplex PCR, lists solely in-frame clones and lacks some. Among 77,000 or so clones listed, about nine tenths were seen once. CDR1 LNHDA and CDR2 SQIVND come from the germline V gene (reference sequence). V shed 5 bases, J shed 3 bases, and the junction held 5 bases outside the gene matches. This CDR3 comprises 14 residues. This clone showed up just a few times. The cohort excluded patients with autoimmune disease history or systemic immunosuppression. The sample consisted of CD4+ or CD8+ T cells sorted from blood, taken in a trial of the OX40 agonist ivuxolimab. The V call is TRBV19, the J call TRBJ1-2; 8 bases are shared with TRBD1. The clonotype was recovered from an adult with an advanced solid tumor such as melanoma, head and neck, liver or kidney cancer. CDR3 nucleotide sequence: TGTGCCAGTAGTCCTATGACAGGGGACTATGGCTACACCTTC. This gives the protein CASSPMTGDYGYTF.